This T cell receptor beta chain was retrieved from a study of patients and donors after allogeneic stem cell transplantation. In germline, CDR1 is MGHDK, CDR2 SYGVNS. V was trimmed by 3 bases and J by 0 bases, leaving 9 bases between them. The CDR3 consists of 15 residues. Each CDR3 protein is one row after TCRdb ran MiXCR on the RT-PCR reads. The sample lists some 230,000 distinct CDR3 sequences; roughly 13% were seen once. Specimen: blood, either unsorted or a sorted T cell fraction (not recorded which). This clonotype was obtained from a human donor who was either an allogeneic HSCT recipient or a stem cell or donor lymphocyte infusion donor (not recorded which). It is not recorded whose cells these are; they may come from a transplant donor. The chain is built from TRBV25-1 and TRBJ2-1; weak D call: TRBD2 (6 bases). The CDR3 sequence: CASSDGGSSYNEQFF. Written as DNA, the CDR3 is TGTGCCAGCAGTGATGGGGGGAGCTCCTACAATGAGCAGTTCTTC.